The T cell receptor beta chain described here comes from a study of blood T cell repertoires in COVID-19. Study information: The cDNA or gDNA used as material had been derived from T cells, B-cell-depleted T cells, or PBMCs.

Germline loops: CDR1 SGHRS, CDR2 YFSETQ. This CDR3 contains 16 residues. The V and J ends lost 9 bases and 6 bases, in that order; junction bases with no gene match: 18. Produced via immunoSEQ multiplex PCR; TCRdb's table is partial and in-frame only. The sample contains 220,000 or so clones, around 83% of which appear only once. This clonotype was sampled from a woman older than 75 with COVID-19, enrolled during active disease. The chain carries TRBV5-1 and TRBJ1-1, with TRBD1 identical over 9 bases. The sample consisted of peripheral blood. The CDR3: CATAAQSPGQGSEAFF. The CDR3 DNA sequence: TGCGCCACAGCAGCTCAATCCCCGGGACAGGGATCTGAAGCTTTCTTT.